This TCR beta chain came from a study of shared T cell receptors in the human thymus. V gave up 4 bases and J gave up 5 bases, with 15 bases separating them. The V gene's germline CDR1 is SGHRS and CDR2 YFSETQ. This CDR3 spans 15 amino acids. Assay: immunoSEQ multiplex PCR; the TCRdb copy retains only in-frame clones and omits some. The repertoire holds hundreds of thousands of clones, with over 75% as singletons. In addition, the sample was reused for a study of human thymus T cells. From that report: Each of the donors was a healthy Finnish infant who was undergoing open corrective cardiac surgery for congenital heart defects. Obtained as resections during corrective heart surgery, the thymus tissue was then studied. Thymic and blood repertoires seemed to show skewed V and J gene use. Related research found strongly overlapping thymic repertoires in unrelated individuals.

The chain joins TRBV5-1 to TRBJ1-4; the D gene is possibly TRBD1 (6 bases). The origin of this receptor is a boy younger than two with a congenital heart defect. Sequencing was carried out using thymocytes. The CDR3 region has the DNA TGCGCCAGCAGCATAGGGGGAGTCAGCAATGAAAAACTGTTTTTT. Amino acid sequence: CASSIGGVSNEKLFF.